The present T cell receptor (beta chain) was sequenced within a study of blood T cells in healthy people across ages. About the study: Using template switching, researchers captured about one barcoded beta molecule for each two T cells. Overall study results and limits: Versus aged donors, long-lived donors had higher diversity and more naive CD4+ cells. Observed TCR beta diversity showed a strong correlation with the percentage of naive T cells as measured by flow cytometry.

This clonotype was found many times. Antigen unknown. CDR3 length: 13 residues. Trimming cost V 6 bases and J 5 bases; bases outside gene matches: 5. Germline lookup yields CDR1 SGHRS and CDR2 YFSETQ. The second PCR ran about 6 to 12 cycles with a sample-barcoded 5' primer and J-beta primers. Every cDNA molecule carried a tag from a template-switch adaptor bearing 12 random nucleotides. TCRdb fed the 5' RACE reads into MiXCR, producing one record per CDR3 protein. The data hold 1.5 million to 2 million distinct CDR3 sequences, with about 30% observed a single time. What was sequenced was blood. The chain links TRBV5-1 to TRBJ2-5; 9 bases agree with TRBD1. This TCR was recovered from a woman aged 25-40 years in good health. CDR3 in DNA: TGCGCCAGCACGGGACAGGGAAAGGAGACCCAGTACTTC. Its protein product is CASTGQGKETQYF.